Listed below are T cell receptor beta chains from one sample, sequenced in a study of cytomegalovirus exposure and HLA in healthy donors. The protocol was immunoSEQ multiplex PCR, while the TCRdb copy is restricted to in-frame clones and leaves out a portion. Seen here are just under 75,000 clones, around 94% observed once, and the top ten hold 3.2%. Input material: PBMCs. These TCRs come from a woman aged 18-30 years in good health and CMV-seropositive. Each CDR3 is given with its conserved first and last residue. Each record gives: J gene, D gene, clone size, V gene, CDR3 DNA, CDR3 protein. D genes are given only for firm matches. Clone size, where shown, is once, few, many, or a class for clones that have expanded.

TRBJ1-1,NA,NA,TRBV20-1,TGCAGTGCTTATGACCTCCGCGGCGCTTTCTTT,CSAYDLRGAFF
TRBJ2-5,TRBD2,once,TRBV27,TGTGCCAGCAGTGTAACTAGCGCCAAAAGGGAGACCCAGTACTTC,CASSVTSAKRETQYF
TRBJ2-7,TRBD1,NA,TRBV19,TGTGCCAGTAGTGCCCCGGGACAGGGGGTTTACGAGCAGTACTTC,CASSAPGQGVYEQYF
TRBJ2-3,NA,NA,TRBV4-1,TGCGCCAGCAGCCTTCTGTACACAGATACGCAGTATTTT,CASSLLYTDTQYF
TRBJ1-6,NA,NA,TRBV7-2,TGTGCCAGCAGCCCGTATAATTCACCCCTCCACTTT,CASSPYNSPLHF
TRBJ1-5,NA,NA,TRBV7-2,TGTGCCAGCAGCCACAGGGTTACTCAGCCCCAGCATTTT,CASSHRVTQPQHF
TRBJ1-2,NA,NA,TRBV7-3,TGTGCCAGCAGTTTGGCGGCAGGGGCTGGCTACACCTTC,CASSLAAGAGYTF
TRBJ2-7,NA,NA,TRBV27,TGTGCCAGCAGGGGCGGGGTCTCCTACGAGCAGTACTTC,CASRGGVSYEQYF
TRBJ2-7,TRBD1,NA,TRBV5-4,TGTGCCAGCAGCCGGGACAGTTACGAGCAGTACTTC,CASSRDSYEQYF
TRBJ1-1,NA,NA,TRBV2,TGTGCCAGCAGTGAGTACGGGGGATCCGGGACTGAAGCTTTCTTT,CASSEYGGSGTEAFF
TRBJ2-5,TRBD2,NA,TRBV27,TGTGCCAGCAGCCACCGGGGACTAGCGGGGGGGCCCAATGTTGAGACCCAGTACTTC,CASSHRGLAGGPNVETQYF
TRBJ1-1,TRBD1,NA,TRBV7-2,TGTGCCAGCAGCCCACAAGGGACAGGGTTGGTCACTGAAGCTTTCTTT,CASSPQGTGLVTEAFF
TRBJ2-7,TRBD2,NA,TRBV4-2,TGTGCCAGCAGCCACGTAATAGCGGGAGGCTACGAGCAGTACTTC,CASSHVIAGGYEQYF
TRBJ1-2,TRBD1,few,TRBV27,TGTGCCAGCAGTTTCCAAGGGACAGGGTATGGCTACACCTTC,CASSFQGTGYGYTF
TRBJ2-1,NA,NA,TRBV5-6,TGTGCCAGCAGCATCGACTTGGTAGGGGACAATGAGCAGTTCTTC,CASSIDLVGDNEQFF
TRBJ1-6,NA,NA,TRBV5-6,TGTGCCAGCAGCAAATTTCTCGGGAGAAATAATTCACCCCTCCACTTT,CASSKFLGRNNSPLHF
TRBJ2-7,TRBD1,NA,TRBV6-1,TGTGCCAGCCGCCGGGACAGGGTTCCCTACGAGCAGTACTTC,CASRRDRVPYEQYF
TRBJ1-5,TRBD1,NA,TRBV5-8,TGTGCCAGCAGCTTGCAGGGGGCTGGCAATCAGCCCCAGCATTTT,CASSLQGAGNQPQHF
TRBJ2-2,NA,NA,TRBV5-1,TGCGCCACGAGCCGGGACTCTAACACCGGGGAGCTGTTTTTT,CATSRDSNTGELFF
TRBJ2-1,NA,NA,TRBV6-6,TGTGCCAGCAGTTACTCGATGGACAGCCGTCGGAATGAGCAGTTCTTC,CASSYSMDSRRNEQFF
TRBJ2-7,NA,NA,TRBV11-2,TGTGCCAGCAGCTTAGGGGCGGGCTCCTACGAGCAGTACTTC,CASSLGAGSYEQYF
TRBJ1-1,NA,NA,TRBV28,TGTGCCAGCAGTTTACCCAGGGGTCGGACTGAAGCTTTCTTT,CASSLPRGRTEAFF
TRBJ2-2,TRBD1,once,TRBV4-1,TGCGCCAGCAGCCAACCGAGGACAGGGGGATTTTATACCGGGGAGCTGTTTTTT,CASSQPRTGGFYTGELFF
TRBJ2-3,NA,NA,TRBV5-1,TGCGCCAGCAGCTTGTCAGCGGGCGGGATTACTAGCACAGATACGCAGTATTTT,CASSLSAGGITSTDTQYF
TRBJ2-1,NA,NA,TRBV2,TGTGCCAGCAGTGAATTGCAGGGCTACAATGAGCAGTTCTTC,CASSELQGYNEQFF
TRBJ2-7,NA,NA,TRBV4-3,TGCGCCAGCAGCCAAGATGTATCCTACGAGCAGTACTTC,CASSQDVSYEQYF
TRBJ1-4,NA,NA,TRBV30,TGTGCCTGGACAGTTAATGAAAAACTGTTTTTT,CAWTVNEKLFF
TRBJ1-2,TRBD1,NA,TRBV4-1,TGCGCCAGCAGCCAAAGAAGGGAGGACAGGGGGCTATATGGCTACACCTTC,CASSQRREDRGLYGYTF